Listed below are T cell receptor beta chains from one sample, sequenced in a study of CD8+CD57+ T cells in acquired aplastic anemia. TCRdb re-analysed the reads in MiXCR, keeping a single row per CDR3 protein. Of some 200,000 distinct CDR3 sequences listed, around 60% were seen once; the top ten hold 29%. The sequencing input was sorted CD4+, CD8+, or CD8+CD57+ T cells (not recorded which) from PBMCs. Receptor source: a human donor in good health. CDR3s include the opening cysteine and the closing phenylalanine or tryptophan. The D gene is left open where the match is weak. Clone size is stated in some rows and not others, as once, few, many or a class when expanded.

J: TRBJ2-2
D: .
V: TRBV5-1
size: many
CDR3: CATTTGWGANTGELFF
DNA: TGCGCCACCACGACAGGTTGGGGCGCGAACACCGGGGAGCTGTTTTTT

J: TRBJ2-7
D: .
V: TRBV10-3
size: .
CDR3: CASRRASVYEQYF
DNA: TGTGCCAGCAGGCGGGCGTCGGTCTACGAGCAGTACTTC

J: TRBJ1-6
D: TRBD1
V: TRBV7-2
size: .
CDR3: CAGSITGGLYNSPLHF
DNA: TGTGCCGGCAGCATCACAGGGGGCCTCTATAACTCACCCCTCCACTTT

J: TRBJ2-7
D: .
V: TRBV19
size: .
CDR3: CASSIGWGSYEQYF
DNA: TGTGCCAGTAGTATCGGGTGGGGGTCCTACGAGCAGTACTTC

J: TRBJ2-1
D: .
V: TRBV6-4
size: many
CDR3: CASSDSESASWQFF
DNA: TGTGCCAGCAGTGACTCTGAGAGTGCCTCTTGGCAGTTCTTC

J: TRBJ1-2
D: TRBD1
V: TRBV10-3
size: .
CDR3: CATGATGTHRYGYTF
DNA: TGTGCCACCGGAGCGACAGGGACACATCGGTATGGCTACACCTTC

J: TRBJ2-7
D: .
V: TRBV19
size: many
CDR3: CASSPRDDEQYF
DNA: TGTGCCAGTAGTCCTAGGGACGACGAGCAGTACTTC

J: TRBJ1-2
D: .
V: TRBV20-1
size: .
CDR3: CSANRQNDYGYTF
DNA: TGCAGTGCTAATCGACAGAACGACTATGGCTACACCTTC

J: TRBJ2-5
D: .
V: TRBV7-2
size: .
CDR3: CASSLVNGVQETQYF
DNA: TGTGCCAGCAGCTTAGTGAATGGAGTCCAAGAGACCCAGTACTTC

J: TRBJ2-7
D: TRBD1
V: TRBV5-8
size: many
CDR3: CASSTGQGETYEQYF
DNA: TGTGCCAGCAGCACCGGACAGGGGGAGACCTACGAGCAGTACTTC

J: TRBJ1-2
D: TRBD1
V: TRBV10-1
size: once
CDR3: CANKLRDRSGGYTF
DNA: TGCGCCAACAAACTCCGGGACAGGTCCGGGGGCTACACCTTC

J: TRBJ2-7
D: TRBD1
V: TRBV11-2
size: many
CDR3: CASSLVVGTVYEQYF
DNA: TGTGCCAGCAGCTTAGTGGTCGGGACAGTCTACGAGCAGTACTTC

J: TRBJ1-3
D: .
V: TRBV12-3/TRBV12-4
size: .
CDR3: CASIEQLGGDTIYF
DNA: TGTGCCAGCATAGAGCAGTTGGGAGGAGACACCATATATTTT

J: TRBJ1-1
D: TRBD1
V: TRBV27
size: many
CDR3: CASGTGYTEAFF
DNA: TGTGCCAGCGGGACAGGGTACACTGAAGCTTTCTTT

J: TRBJ1-1
D: .
V: TRBV19
size: many
CDR3: CASSPGLTEAFF
DNA: TGTGCCAGTAGTCCGGGCCTCACTGAAGCTTTCTTT

J: TRBJ1-2
D: TRBD1
V: TRBV7-8
size: .
CDR3: CASSLDTGTAGYTF
DNA: TGTGCCAGCAGCTTGGACACCGGGACAGCTGGCTACACCTTC

J: TRBJ1-2
D: TRBD1
V: TRBV9
size: .
CDR3: CASSERALETGDGYTF
DNA: TGTGCCAGCAGCGAGCGCGCGCTTGAGACAGGGGATGGCTACACCTTC

J: TRBJ2-5
D: .
V: TRBV7-7
size: many
CDR3: CASSLVAQGTETQYF
DNA: TGTGCTAGCAGCTTAGTTGCCCAGGGGACGGAGACCCAGTACTTC

J: TRBJ2-7
D: TRBD2
V: TRBV10-3
size: many
CDR3: CALGAGGYHEQYF
DNA: TGTGCCCTCGGGGCGGGGGGGTATCACGAGCAGTACTTC

J: TRBJ1-2
D: .
V: TRBV12-5
size: .
CDR3: CASGLEGYGVSGGYTF
DNA: TGTGCTAGTGGTTTGGAGGGTTACGGGGTTTCAGGGGGCTACACCTTC

J: TRBJ2-2
D: .
V: TRBV19
size: .
CDR3: CASRTGANTGELFF
DNA: TGTGCCAGTAGGACGGGAGCGAACACCGGGGAGCTGTTTTTT

J: TRBJ2-7
D: .
V: TRBV20-1
size: .
CDR3: CSADPRDMSYEQYF
DNA: TGCAGTGCCGACCCCCGGGACATGTCCTACGAGCAGTACTTC

J: TRBJ1-2
D: .
V: TRBV7-2
size: .
CDR3: CASSLAWVREIYGYTF
DNA: TGTGCCAGCAGCTTAGCGTGGGTGCGCGAGATCTATGGCTACACCTTC

J: TRBJ2-7
D: TRBD1
V: TRBV7-2
size: .
CDR3: CASSFGQAPSYEQYF
DNA: TGTGCCAGCAGCTTCGGACAGGCGCCCTCCTACGAGCAGTACTTC

J: TRBJ2-3
D: .
V: TRBV2
size: .
CDR3: CASLGGRTDTQYF
DNA: TGTGCTAGCCTAGGGGGGAGAACAGATACGCAGTATTTT

J: TRBJ2-7
D: .
V: TRBV29-1
size: .
CDR3: CSVAAGNEQYF
DNA: TGCAGCGTAGCGGCTGGGAACGAGCAGTACTTC

J: TRBJ2-5
D: TRBD2
V: TRBV7-9
size: many
CDR3: CASSPREGRGLETQYF
DNA: TGTGCCAGCAGCCCTCGTGAGGGGAGGGGCCTAGAGACCCAGTACTTC

J: TRBJ2-3
D: TRBD2
V: TRBV7-9
size: many
CDR3: CASSLGAGADTQYF
DNA: TGTGCCAGCAGCTTAGGGGCGGGGGCAGATACGCAGTATTTT

J: TRBJ2-3
D: .
V: TRBV29-1
size: many
CDR3: CSVEDAGVNEQYF
DNA: TGCAGCGTTGAAGATGCTGGGGTCAATGAGCAGTATTTT

J: TRBJ2-3
D: .
V: TRBV24-1
size: .
CDR3: CATSDSGTDTQYF
DNA: TGTGCCACCAGTGACAGCGGCACAGATACGCAGTATTTT

J: TRBJ2-6
D: TRBD1
V: TRBV7-6
size: .
CDR3: CASSLVDRDRAGANALTF
DNA: TGTGCCAGCAGCCTAGTGGACAGGGATAGGGCTGGGGCCAACGCCCTGACTTTC

J: TRBJ2-6
D: .
V: TRBV19
size: many
CDR3: CASERGSSGANVLTF
DNA: TGTGCCAGCGAGAGGGGCAGCTCTGGGGCCAACGTCCTGACTTTC

J: TRBJ2-3
D: TRBD2
V: TRBV5-5
size: .
CDR3: CASSRNGRSTDTQYF
DNA: TGTGCCAGCAGCCGGAACGGGAGGTCTACAGATACGCAGTATTTT

J: TRBJ2-7
D: .
V: TRBV7-9
size: .
CDR3: CASSGGAGSEQYF
DNA: TGTGCCAGCAGCGGGGGGGCGGGGAGCGAGCAGTACTTC

J: TRBJ2-5
D: .
V: TRBV15
size: .
CDR3: CATSRLKDWETQYF
DNA: TGTGCCACCAGCAGATTAAAGGACTGGGAGACCCAGTACTTC